This T cell receptor (beta chain) comes out of a study of blood T cell repertoires in COVID-19. Worth noting for this clone: Distinct nucleotide sequences in the sample also encode this CDR3.

The trim removed 5 bases at V and 4 bases at J, leaving 12 bases unmatched. The V gene's germline CDR1 is MDHEN and CDR2 SYDVKM. The CDR3 consists of 16 residues. This table comes from immunoSEQ multiplex PCR, and its TCRdb copy is limited to in-frame clones, with some not included. The top ten clones hold 1.4% of a sample with a few hundred thousand clones, nearly 90% of them seen once. This clonotype was obtained from a woman aged 18-35 years who had been exposed to COVID-19. V gene TRBV28 combines with J gene TRBJ2-7, with TRBD1 identical over 9 bases. What was sequenced was PBMCs or T cells enriched from blood (not recorded which). The DNA of the CDR3 is TGTGCCAGCAGTGCCCCGGGACAGGGTCGAGGGTACGAGCAGTACTTC. Encoded protein: CASSAPGQGRGYEQYF.